Each of the 19 T cell receptor beta chains below was sequenced from the same sample in a study of T cells in localized non-small cell lung cancer (dated by TCRdb to 2018 to 2020). The method was the immunoSEQ multiplex PCR assay. TCRdb stores this immuneACCESS table with in-frame sequences only. Part of the clones is absent; in the studies checked, under half of the shortfall reflects unresolved V genes, and no reason is known for the rest. The sample data list about 79,000 clones, and approximately 84% of these were observed just once. Of the sample, about 14% falls within the top ten clones. The specimen was peripheral blood, collected before any cancer treatment. The receptors derive from an older female donor with stage I lung adenocarcinoma.

This clone has a single count. The chain combines TRBV12-5 with TRBJ1-1; D perhaps matches TRBD1 (6 bases). Germline lookup yields CDR1 LGHNT and CDR2 FRNRAP. V was trimmed by 5 bases and J by 0 bases, leaving 13 bases between them. The CDR3 spans 15 residues. The CDR3 spells CASGLHRDLNTEAFF. CDR3 sequence (DNA): TGTGCTAGTGGTCTCCACAGGGACCTGAACACTGAAGCTTTCTTT.

This chain joins TRBV19 and TRBJ2-7; 12 nucleotides line up with TRBD1. Germline V lookup: CDR1 LNHDA, CDR2 SQIVND (reference sequence). The CDR3 is 16 amino acids. The V and J ends lost 3 bases and 4 bases, in that order; junction bases with no gene match: 7. The CDR3 region is CASSMTGTGGRYEQYF. The CDR3 DNA sequence: TGTGCCAGTAGTATGACCGGGACAGGGGGCCGGTACGAGCAGTACTTC.

This chain uses TRBV5-4 with TRBJ2-1, with 10 bases that match TRBD2. Looked up from germline, CDR1 is SGHNT and CDR2 is YYREEE (reference sequence). V shed 4 bases and J 9 bases; nucleotides not matched to a gene: 10. The length of the CDR3 is 15 residues. The CDR3, as DNA: TGTGCCAGCAGCCGGTGGCCTAGCGGGAGTGGTGAGCAGTTCTTC. The encoded protein is CASSRWPSGSGEQFF.

The chain joins TRBV18 to TRBJ2-7; D may match TRBD1 or TRBD2 (5 bases each). The V end lost 3 bases, the J end lost 0 bases, and 9 bases lay between the germline ends. The CDR3 spans 14 residues. Germline V CDR1 and CDR2: KGHSH, LQKENI. DNA of the CDR3: TGTGCCAGCTCACCGGGGGTAAGCTCCTACGAGCAGTACTTC. Translated, it gives CASSPGVSSYEQYF.

Only a few counts were recorded for this clone. CDR3 in DNA: TGCGCCAGCCGACCCTTTCGGGAGAGCTCCGGGGAGCTGTTTTTT. It translates to CASRPFRESSGELFF. This chain joins TRBV5-1 and TRBJ2-2, with D possibly being TRBD2 (6 bases). Looked up from germline, CDR1 is SGHRS and CDR2 is YFSETQ. The CDR3 extends over 15 amino acids. Trimming took off 7 bases at V and 6 bases at J, with 19 bases between the two ends.

The V gene is TRBV5-6, the J gene TRBJ2-3, with D possibly TRBD2 on 6 matching bases. Trimming took 4 bases from V and 8 from J, leaving 17 bases between them. CDR3 length equals 14 residues. Germline values: CDR1 SGHDT, CDR2 YYEEEE. Written as DNA, the CDR3 is TGTGCCAGCAGCGCTACTTTTAGGAGGGGTACGCAGTATTTT. Protein: CASSATFRRGTQYF.

This clone was seen just once. This sequence joins TRBV7-6 and TRBJ2-3, with D perhaps matching TRBD1 (5 bases). Trimming removed 5 bases at V and 0 bases at J, with 12 bases between. This CDR3 comprises 15 residues. Germline CDR1 and CDR2: SGHVS and FNYEAQ. CDR3: CASSKGFVSTDTQYF. Written as DNA, the CDR3 is TGTGCCAGCAGCAAGGGGTTTGTGAGCACAGATACGCAGTATTTT.

The rearrangement joins TRBV9 to TRBJ2-7; 7 bases line up with TRBD2. The CDR3 covers 16 residues. Germline-derived CDR1 and CDR2 are SGDLS and YYNGEE. Trimming at V came to 3 bases and at J to 3 bases, leaving 12 bases not matched to a gene. The CDR3 sequence: CASSAGLLAAGYEQYF. In DNA form, the CDR3 reads TGTGCCAGCAGCGCTGGACTCCTAGCGGCGGGCTACGAGCAGTACTTC.

This clone was seen only a few times. The chain carries TRBV27 and TRBJ1-2; TRBD1 agrees at 7 bases. The CDR3 length is 16 residues. J was trimmed by 6 bases and V by 3 bases; bases with no gene match: 13. Germline V gene data show CDR1 as MNHEY and CDR2 as SMNVEV (reference sequence). The CDR3 loop reads CASSFARFGTEDGYTF. DNA of the CDR3: TGTGCCAGCAGTTTCGCAAGGTTCGGGACAGAGGATGGCTACACCTTC.

The CDR3 region is CASSALGERDTQYF. CDR3 bases: TGTGCCAGCAGTGCACTTGGGGAGCGGGATACGCAGTACTTC. J is TRBJ2-7 and V is TRBV6-1; TRBD2 aligns across 7 bases. The CDR3 contains 14 residues. Germline assignment: CDR1 MNHNS and CDR2 SASEGT. The V gene end was trimmed by 4 bases and the J gene end by 9 bases; junction bases not matched to a gene: 12.

The chain recombines TRBV5-1 with TRBJ1-3; D gene ambiguous. This CDR3 comprises 15 residues. V was shortened by 3 bases and J by 0 bases, with 10 bases between the two germline ends. CDR1 and CDR2 from the germline V gene are SGHRS and YFSETQ. CDR3 bases: TGCGCCAGCAGCTCCTCCTCGGCCTCTGGAAACACCATATATTTT. It yields the protein CASSSSSASGNTIYF. Complete variable domain (other parts from reference TRBV5-1 and TRBJ1-3): KAGVTQTPRYLIKTRGQQVTLSCSPISGHRSVSWYQQTPGQGLQFLFEYFSETQRNKGNFPGRFSGRQFSNSRSEMNVSTLELGDSALYLCASSSSSASGNTIYFGEGSWLTVV.

This clone was seen more than once but under ten times. The V and J genes are TRBV6-1 and TRBJ2-4; D is uncertain. Germline CDR1 and CDR2: MNHNS and SASEGT. The CDR3 runs to 14 residues. V was clipped by 7 bases and J by 4 bases, with 14 bases between them. The DNA for the CDR3 is TGTGCCAGCACTCAAGGGTACAGTAAAAACATTCAGTACTTC. Protein sequence: CASTQGYSKNIQYF.

This chain uses TRBV19 with TRBJ2-7; TRBD1 aligns across 9 bases. CDR1 is LNHDA and CDR2 is SQIVND in the germline V gene (reference sequence). This CDR3 has 14 residues. The V and J ends lost 7 bases and 5 bases, in that order; junction bases with no gene match: 9. The CDR3 bases are TGTGCCAGTACGTCGACAGGGGGGTTTCACGAGCAGTACTTC. Translation gives CASTSTGGFHEQYF.

The J gene is TRBJ1-1, the V gene TRBV7-8; D gene uncertain. The germline CDR1 and CDR2 sequences are SGHVS and FQNEAQ. The V end was cut by 1 base, the J end by 0 bases, with 9 bases between. The length of the CDR3 is 15 residues. The CDR3 loop reads CASSLGVSMNTEAFF. CDR3 sequence (DNA): TGTGCCAGCAGCTTAGGGGTAAGCATGAACACTGAAGCTTTCTTT.

The chain employs TRBV29-1 and TRBJ1-4; D unresolved. CDR3 length: 13 residues. Trimming pared 6 bases from V and 8 bases from J, leaving 16 bases between. In germline, CDR1 is SQVTM, CDR2 ANQGSEA. The CDR3 nucleotides read TGCAGCGTCGTTCGACCTGGGAGAGAAAAACTGTTTTTT. Translation: CSVVRPGREKLFF.

V gene TRBV9 combines with J gene TRBJ2-1; 11 positions match TRBD2. V lost 1 base and J lost 3; bases outside the gene matches: 3. CDR3 length: 16 amino acids. Germline V gene sequence: CDR1 SGDLS, CDR2 YYNGEE. The CDR3 spells CASSVLAGGLYNEQFF. The CDR3 DNA follows: TGTGCCAGCAGCGTACTAGCGGGGGGCCTCTACAATGAGCAGTTCTTC.

V gene TRBV5-4 combines with J gene TRBJ2-7, with D perhaps matching TRBD1 (5 bases). The germline CDR1 and CDR2 sequences are SGHNT and YYREEE (reference sequence). This CDR3 region has 13 residues. Deletions cut 3 bases from V and 3 bases from J, with 10 bases between. The CDR3 loop is CASSSPQDYEQYF. CDR3 coding DNA: TGTGCCAGCAGCTCACCACAGGACTACGAGCAGTACTTC.

This rearrangement joins TRBV5-1 to TRBJ2-7; D not certain. The CDR3 spans 13 residues. The germline CDR1 and CDR2 sequences are SGHRS and YFSETQ. Trimming removed 0 bases at V and 3 bases at J, with 7 bases between. CDR3 coding DNA: TGCGCCAGCAGCTTGGTAGGCGGCTACGAGCAGTACTTC. Protein sequence: CASSLVGGYEQYF. Looking up the rest from reference TRBV5-1 and TRBJ2-7 gives the full variable domain: KAGVTQTPRYLIKTRGQQVTLSCSPISGHRSVSWYQQTPGQGLQFLFEYFSETQRNKGNFPGRFSGRQFSNSRSEMNVSTLELGDSALYLCASSLVGGYEQYFGPGTRLTVT.

The V call is TRBV9, the J call TRBJ1-6; D is possibly TRBD1 (6 bases). The CDR3 totals 14 residues. Per the germline V gene, CDR1 is SGDLS and CDR2 is YYNGEE. V lost 5 bases and J lost 9, with 15 bases in between. In DNA form, the CDR3 reads TGTGCCAGCAGTGACGACAGGTATGGTTCACCCCTCCACTTT. Its protein product is CASSDDRYGSPLHF.